This entry features one T cell receptor beta chain sequence. The CDR3 has 14 residues. The J segment lost 9 bases and the V segment lost 4 bases, leaving 9 bases of the junction unmatched. Germline V lookup: CDR1 SGHNT, CDR2 YYREEE (reference sequence). This table comes from immunoSEQ multiplex PCR, and its TCRdb copy is limited to in-frame clones, with some not included. This table has about 160,000 clones, around 96% appearing once. This record belongs to a study of cytomegalovirus exposure and HLA in healthy donors. V usage is TRBV5-4 and J usage is TRBJ2-1, with TRBD2 matching 8 bases. The sample was PBMCs. The clonotype was recovered from a woman aged 18-29 years in good health and CMV-seronegative. The CDR3 nucleotides read TGTGCCAGCAGCCCCGGGACTAGATCGGCTGAGCAGTTCTTC. Encoded protein: CASSPGTRSAEQFF.